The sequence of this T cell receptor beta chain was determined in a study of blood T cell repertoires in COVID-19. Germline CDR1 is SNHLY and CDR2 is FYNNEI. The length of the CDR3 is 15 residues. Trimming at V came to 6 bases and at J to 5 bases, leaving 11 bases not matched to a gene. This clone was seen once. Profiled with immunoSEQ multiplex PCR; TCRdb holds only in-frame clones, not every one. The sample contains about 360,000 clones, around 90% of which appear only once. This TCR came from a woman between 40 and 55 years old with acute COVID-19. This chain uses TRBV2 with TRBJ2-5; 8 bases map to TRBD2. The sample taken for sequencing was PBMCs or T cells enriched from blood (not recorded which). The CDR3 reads CASSFLKRGWETQYF. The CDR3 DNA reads TGTGCCAGCAGCTTCCTTAAGCGGGGGTGGGAGACCCAGTACTTC.